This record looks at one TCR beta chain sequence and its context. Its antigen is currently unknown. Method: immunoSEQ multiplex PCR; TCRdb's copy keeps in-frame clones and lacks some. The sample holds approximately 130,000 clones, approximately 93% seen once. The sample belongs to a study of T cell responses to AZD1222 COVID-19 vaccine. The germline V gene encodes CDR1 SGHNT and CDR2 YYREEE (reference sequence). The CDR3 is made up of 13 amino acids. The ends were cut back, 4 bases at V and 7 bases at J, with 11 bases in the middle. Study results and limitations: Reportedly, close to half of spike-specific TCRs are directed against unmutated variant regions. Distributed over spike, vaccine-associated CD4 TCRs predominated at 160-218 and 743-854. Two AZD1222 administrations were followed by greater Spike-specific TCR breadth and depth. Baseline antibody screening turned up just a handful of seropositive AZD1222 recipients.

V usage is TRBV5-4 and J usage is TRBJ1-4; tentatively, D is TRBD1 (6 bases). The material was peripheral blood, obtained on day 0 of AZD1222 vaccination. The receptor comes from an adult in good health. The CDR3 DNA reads TGTGCCAGCAGCAGGGGGATCTTTGAAAAACTGTTTTTT. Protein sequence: CASSRGIFEKLFF. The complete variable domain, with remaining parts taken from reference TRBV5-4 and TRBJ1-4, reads ETGVTQSPTHLIKTRGQQVTLRCSSQSGHNTVSWYQQALGQGPQFIFQYYREEENGRGNFPPRFSGLQFPNYSSELNVNALELDDSALYLCASSRGIFEKLFFGSGTQLSVL.